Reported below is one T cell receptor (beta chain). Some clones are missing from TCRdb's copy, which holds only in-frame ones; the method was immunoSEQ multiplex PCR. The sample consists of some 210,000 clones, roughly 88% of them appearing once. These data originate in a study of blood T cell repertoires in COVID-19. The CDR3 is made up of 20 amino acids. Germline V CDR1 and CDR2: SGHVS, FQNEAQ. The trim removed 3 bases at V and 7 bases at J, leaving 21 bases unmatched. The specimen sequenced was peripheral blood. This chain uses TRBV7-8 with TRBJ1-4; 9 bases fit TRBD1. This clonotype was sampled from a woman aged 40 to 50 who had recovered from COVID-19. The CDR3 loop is CASSFSITGDREKRGEKLFF. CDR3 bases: TGTGCCAGCAGCTTTTCGATTACCGGGGACAGGGAGAAGCGAGGTGAAAAACTGTTTTTT.